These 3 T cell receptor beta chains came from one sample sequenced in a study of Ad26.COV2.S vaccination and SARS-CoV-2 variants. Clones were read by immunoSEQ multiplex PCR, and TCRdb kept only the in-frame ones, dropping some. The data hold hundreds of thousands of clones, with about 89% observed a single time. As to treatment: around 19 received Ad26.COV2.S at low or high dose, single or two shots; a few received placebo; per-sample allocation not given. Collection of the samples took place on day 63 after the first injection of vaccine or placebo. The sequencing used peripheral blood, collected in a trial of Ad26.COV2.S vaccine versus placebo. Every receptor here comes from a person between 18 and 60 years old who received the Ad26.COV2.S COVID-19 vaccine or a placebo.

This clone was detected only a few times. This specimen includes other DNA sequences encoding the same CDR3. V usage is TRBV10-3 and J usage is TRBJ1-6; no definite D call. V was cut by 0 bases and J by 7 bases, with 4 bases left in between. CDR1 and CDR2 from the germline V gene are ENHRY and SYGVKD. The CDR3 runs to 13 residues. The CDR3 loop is CAISESGNSPLHF. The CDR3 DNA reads TGTGCCATCAGTGAGTCAGGAAATTCACCCCTCCACTTT.

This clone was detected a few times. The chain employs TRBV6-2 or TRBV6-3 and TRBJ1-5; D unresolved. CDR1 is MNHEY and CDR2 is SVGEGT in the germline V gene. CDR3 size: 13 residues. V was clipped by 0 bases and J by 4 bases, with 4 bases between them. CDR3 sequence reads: CASSYSRNQPQHF. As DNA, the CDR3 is TGTGCCAGCAGTTACTCGCGGAATCAGCCCCAGCATTTT.

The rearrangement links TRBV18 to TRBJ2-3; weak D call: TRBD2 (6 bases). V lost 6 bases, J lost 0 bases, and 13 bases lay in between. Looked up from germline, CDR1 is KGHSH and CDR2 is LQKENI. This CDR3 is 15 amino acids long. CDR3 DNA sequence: TGTGCCAGCTCCCGCTTAGCGGAGAGCACAGATACGCAGTATTTT. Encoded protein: CASSRLAESTDTQYF.